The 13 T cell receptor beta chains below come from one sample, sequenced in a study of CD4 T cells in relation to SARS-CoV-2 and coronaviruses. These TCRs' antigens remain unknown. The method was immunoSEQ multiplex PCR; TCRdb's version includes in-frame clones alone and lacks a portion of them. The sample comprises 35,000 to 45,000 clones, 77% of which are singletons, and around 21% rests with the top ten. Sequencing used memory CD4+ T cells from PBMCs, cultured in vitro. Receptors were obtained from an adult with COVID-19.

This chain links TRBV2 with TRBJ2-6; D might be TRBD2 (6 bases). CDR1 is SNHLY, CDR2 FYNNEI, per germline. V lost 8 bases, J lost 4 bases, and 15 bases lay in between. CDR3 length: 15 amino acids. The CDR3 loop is CASGDSQSGANVLTF. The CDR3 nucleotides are TGTGCCAGCGGGGACTCTCAGTCGGGGGCCAACGTCCTGACTTTC. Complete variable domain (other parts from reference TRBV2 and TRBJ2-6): EPEVTQTPSHQVTQMGQEVILRCVPISNHLYFYWYRQILGQKVEFLVSFYNNEISEKSEIFDDQFSVERPDGSNFTLKIRSTKLEDSAMYFCASGDSQSGANVLTFGAGSRLTVL.

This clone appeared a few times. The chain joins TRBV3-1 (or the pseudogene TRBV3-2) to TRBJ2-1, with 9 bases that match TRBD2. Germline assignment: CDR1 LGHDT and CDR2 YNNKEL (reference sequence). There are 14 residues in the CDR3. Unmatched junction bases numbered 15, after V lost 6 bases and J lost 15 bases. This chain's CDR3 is CASSDRGLALSLFF. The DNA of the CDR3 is TGTGCCAGCAGTGATAGGGGACTAGCCCTAAGTCTGTTCTTC.

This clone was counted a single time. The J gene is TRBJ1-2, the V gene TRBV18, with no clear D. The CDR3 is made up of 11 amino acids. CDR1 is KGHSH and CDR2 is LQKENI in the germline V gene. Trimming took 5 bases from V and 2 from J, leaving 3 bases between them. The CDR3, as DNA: TGTGCCAGCTCAGACAACTATGGCTACACCTTC. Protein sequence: CASSDNYGYTF.

CDR3 DNA sequence: TGTGCCAGCACAAGGACACCTGAGTTAAGGCCCCAGCATTTT. Translated: CASTRTPELRPQHF. The gene calls are TRBV2 and TRBJ1-5; possibly TRBD1 for D (5 bases). Germline CDR1 SNHLY, CDR2 FYNNEI. Trimming took off 7 bases at V and 9 bases at J, with 19 bases between the two ends. CDR3 length equals 14 residues.

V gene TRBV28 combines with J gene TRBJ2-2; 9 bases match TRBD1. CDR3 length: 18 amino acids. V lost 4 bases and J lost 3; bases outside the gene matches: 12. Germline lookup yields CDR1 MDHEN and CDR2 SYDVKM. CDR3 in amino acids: CASSSWRHDRGYTGELFF. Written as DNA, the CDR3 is TGTGCCAGCAGTTCCTGGAGACACGACAGGGGGTACACCGGGGAGCTGTTTTTT.

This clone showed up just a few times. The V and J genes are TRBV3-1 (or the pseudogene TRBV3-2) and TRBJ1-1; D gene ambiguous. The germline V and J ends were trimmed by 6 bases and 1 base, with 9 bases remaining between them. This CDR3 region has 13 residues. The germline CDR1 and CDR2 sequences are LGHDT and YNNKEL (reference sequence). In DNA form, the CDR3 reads TGTGCCAGCAGTTCCCCACCGAACACTGAAGCTTTCTTT. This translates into CASSSPPNTEAFF.

CDR3 DNA: TGTGCCAGCAGCTCAACTAGCGGAAGATACAATGAGCAGTTCTTC. Protein sequence: CASSSTSGRYNEQFF. This chain uses TRBV7-9 with TRBJ2-1; 8 bases align to TRBD2. Germline assignment: CDR1 SEHNR and CDR2 FQNEAQ (reference sequence). The length of the CDR3 is 15 residues. V lost 4 bases to trimming and J lost 4 bases; unmatched junction nucleotides: 6. Complete variable domain (other parts from reference TRBV7-9 and TRBJ2-1): DTGVSQNPRHKITKRGQNVTFRCDPISEHNRLYWYRQTLGQGPEFLTYFQNEAQLEKSRLLSDRFSAERPKGSFSTLEIQRTEQGDSAMYLCASSSTSGRYNEQFFGPGTRLTVL.

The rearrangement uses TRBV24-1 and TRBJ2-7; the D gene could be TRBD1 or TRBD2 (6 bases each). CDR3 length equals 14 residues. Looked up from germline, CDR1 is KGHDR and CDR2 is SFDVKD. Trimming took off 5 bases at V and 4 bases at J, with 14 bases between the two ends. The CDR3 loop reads CATSAGGVMYEQYF. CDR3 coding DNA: TGTGCCACCAGTGCCGGGGGCGTTATGTACGAGCAGTACTTC.

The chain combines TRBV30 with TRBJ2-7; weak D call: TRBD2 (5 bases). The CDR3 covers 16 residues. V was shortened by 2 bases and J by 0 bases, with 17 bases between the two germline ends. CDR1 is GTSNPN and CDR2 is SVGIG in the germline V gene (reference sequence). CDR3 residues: CAWSRGLSASSYEQYF. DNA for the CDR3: TGTGCCTGGAGTCGAGGCCTTAGCGCTAGCTCCTACGAGCAGTACTTC.

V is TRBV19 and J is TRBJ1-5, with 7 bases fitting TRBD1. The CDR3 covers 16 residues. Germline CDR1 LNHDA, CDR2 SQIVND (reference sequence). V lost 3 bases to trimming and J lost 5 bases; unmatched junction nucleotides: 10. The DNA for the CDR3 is TGTGCCAGTAGTATCCCACCGACAGGGTATTATCAGCCCCAGCATTTT. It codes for CASSIPPTGYYQPQHF. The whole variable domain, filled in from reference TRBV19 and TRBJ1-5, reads DGGITQSPKYLFRKEGQNVTLSCEQNLNHDAMYWYRQDPGQGLRLIYYSQIVNDFQKGDIAEGYSVSREKKESFPLTVTSAQKNPTAFYLCASSIPPTGYYQPQHFGDGTRLSIL.

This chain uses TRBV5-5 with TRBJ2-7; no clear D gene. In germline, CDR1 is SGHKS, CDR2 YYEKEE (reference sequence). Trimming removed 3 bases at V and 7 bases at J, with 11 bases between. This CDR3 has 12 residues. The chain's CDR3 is CASSSTLVEQYF. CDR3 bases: TGTGCCAGCAGCTCCACCCTTGTGGAGCAGTACTTC.

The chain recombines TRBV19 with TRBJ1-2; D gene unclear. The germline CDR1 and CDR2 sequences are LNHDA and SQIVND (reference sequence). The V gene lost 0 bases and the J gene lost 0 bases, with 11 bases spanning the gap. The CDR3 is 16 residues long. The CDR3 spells CASSIDPGPTNYGYTF. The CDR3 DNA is TGTGCCAGTAGTATAGATCCCGGTCCAACTAACTATGGCTACACCTTC.

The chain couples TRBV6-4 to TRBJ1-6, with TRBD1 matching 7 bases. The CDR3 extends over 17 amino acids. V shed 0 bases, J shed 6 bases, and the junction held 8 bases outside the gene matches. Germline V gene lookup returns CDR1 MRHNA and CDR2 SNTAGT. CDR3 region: CASSDSPRDRPNSPLHF. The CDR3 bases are TGTGCCAGCAGTGACTCGCCGCGGGACAGACCTAATTCACCCCTCCACTTT.